The 4 T cell receptor beta chains below were found in one sample sequenced in a study of PD-1 blockade in classical Hodgkin lymphoma. Relapses following autologous stem cell transplantation were seen in all patients, with brentuximab vedotin exposure varying. Profiling relied on immunoSEQ multiplex PCR, and the TCRdb table lists in-frame clones only, not all of them. The table includes about 84,000 clones, about nine tenths detected once. The specimen comprised peripheral blood mononuclear cells (PBMCs), sampled at baseline. Receptors originate from a human donor with classical Hodgkin lymphoma.

This chain connects TRBV28 to TRBJ2-2; 7 bases fit TRBD1. Losses at the gene ends were 4 bases for V and 0 bases for J; bases not matched to a gene: 5. The CDR3 is 16 amino acids. Germline loops: CDR1 MDHEN, CDR2 SYDVKM. The CDR3 nucleotides are TGTGCCAGCAGTTCGTGGACAGGATCGAACACCGGGGAGCTGTTTTTT. It specifies CASSSWTGSNTGELFF.

The chain carries TRBV19 and TRBJ1-1; perhaps TRBD1 as D (6 bases). This CDR3 region has 13 residues. The V end lost 4 bases, the J end lost 4 bases, and 10 bases lay between the germline ends. Per the germline V gene, CDR1 is LNHDA and CDR2 is SQIVND (reference sequence). The CDR3 here is CASSSLGGTEAFF. The CDR3 nucleotides read TGTGCCAGTAGTAGCCTAGGGGGCACTGAAGCTTTCTTT.

This chain connects TRBV29-1 to TRBJ2-7, with 11 bases matching TRBD2. Germline-derived CDR1 and CDR2 are SQVTM and ANQGSEA. The length of the CDR3 is 19 residues. Trimming removed 0 bases from V and 3 bases from J; junction bases left unmatched: 16. This chain's CDR3 is CSVEDLVARSGTSGYEQYF. CDR3 nucleotide sequence: TGCAGCGTTGAAGACCTCGTGGCACGGTCTGGGACTAGCGGCTACGAGCAGTACTTC.

The gene calls are TRBV12-5 and TRBJ2-5, with 7 bases aligning to TRBD1. J was trimmed by 1 base and V by 5 bases; bases with no gene match: 4. The CDR3 loop spans 14 amino acids. Germline V gene data show CDR1 as LGHNT and CDR2 as FRNRAP. CDR3 sequence reads: CASGPGQIQETQYF. DNA of the CDR3: TGTGCTAGTGGTCCGGGACAGATCCAAGAGACCCAGTACTTC.